What follows is one T cell receptor beta chain and its context. TCRdb's copy holds only in-frame clones and misses some; the assay was immunoSEQ multiplex PCR. Found here are tens of thousands of clones, around nine tenths of them singletons; the top ten hold around 15%. The data were taken from a study of radiotherapy plus CTLA-4 blockade in lung cancer. From germline, CDR1 is MNHNS and CDR2 SASEGT. This CDR3 has 14 amino acids. The ends were cut back, 7 bases at V and 0 bases at J, with 9 bases in the middle. The sequence came from a human donor with non-small cell lung cancer that progressed on radiotherapy plus ipilimumab. The rearrangement links TRBV6-1 to TRBJ2-2, with D possibly being TRBD1 (6 bases). The specimen was peripheral blood, collected from a patient treated with radiotherapy plus ipilimumab. CDR3 amino acids: CASKRTANTGELFF. In DNA form, the CDR3 reads TGTGCCAGCAAAAGGACAGCGAACACCGGGGAGCTGTTTTTT.